Each of the 18 T cell receptor beta chains below was sequenced from the same sample in a study of cytomegalovirus exposure and HLA in healthy donors. Libraries were prepared by immunoSEQ multiplex PCR; TCRdb keeps only in-frame clonotypes and omits some of them. The sample has hundreds of thousands of clones; 75% to 90% are singletons. The sample was PBMCs. The origin of the receptors is a young woman in good health and CMV-seronegative.

The chain is built from TRBV6-5 and TRBJ2-5; 8 bases map to TRBD1. Trimming at V came to 4 bases and at J to 0 bases, leaving 7 bases not matched to a gene. This CDR3 comprises 16 residues. CDR1 and CDR2 (germline): MNHEY, SVGAGI. CDR3 in amino acids: CASSSRTGTYQETQYF. DNA for the CDR3: TGTGCCAGCAGTTCCCGGACAGGGACGTACCAAGAGACCCAGTACTTC.

The V call is TRBV15, the J call TRBJ2-1; D is possibly TRBD2 (6 bases). The length of the CDR3 is 15 residues. Germline V gene lookup returns CDR1 LNHNV and CDR2 YYDKDF (reference sequence). The V end lost 8 bases, the J end lost 1 base, and 15 bases lay between the germline ends. CDR3 amino acids: CATRGAGPSYNEQFF. In DNA form, the CDR3 reads TGTGCCACCCGCGGAGCGGGCCCTTCCTACAATGAGCAGTTCTTC.

The chain uses TRBV30 and TRBJ2-7; the D gene is possibly TRBD2 (5 bases). The germline gives CDR1 GTSNPN, CDR2 SVGIG (reference sequence). CDR3 length equals 13 residues. V was trimmed by 1 base and J by 5 bases, leaving 12 bases between them. The CDR3 spells CAWSGGPGNEQYF. As DNA, the CDR3 is TGTGCCTGGAGTGGTGGACCGGGGAACGAGCAGTACTTC.

Note on this clone: Other DNA sequences in the sample encode the same CDR3. The chain combines TRBV28 with TRBJ2-7; possible D gene TRBD2, 5 bases. The CDR3 totals 11 residues. Per the germline V gene, CDR1 is MDHEN and CDR2 is SYDVKM. The V and J ends lost 2 bases and 6 bases respectively, with 5 bases between them. CDR3 amino acids: CASSLRGEQYF. The DNA of the CDR3 is TGTGCCAGCAGTTTACGGGGCGAGCAGTACTTC.

The chain uses TRBV5-1 and TRBJ2-7; 14 nucleotides align to TRBD2. The CDR3 runs to 15 residues. Germline-derived CDR1 and CDR2 are SGHRS and YFSETQ. The ends lost 3 bases at V and 5 bases at J; junction bases unmatched: 4. CDR3 in amino acids: CASSWTSGGINEQYF. The DNA of the CDR3 is TGCGCCAGCAGCTGGACTAGCGGGGGGATCAACGAGCAGTACTTC.

This clone came up once. This sequence joins TRBV29-1 and TRBJ2-7; 8 bases line up with TRBD2. The CDR3 extends over 14 amino acids. Germline lookup yields CDR1 SQVTM and CDR2 ANQGSEA. V was clipped by 6 bases and J by 1 base; unmatched bases: 8. CDR3 coding DNA: TGCAGCGTGAAGGGTCCGGGAGGGTCCTACGAGCAGTACTTC. Protein product: CSVKGPGGSYEQYF.

This sequence joins TRBV5-1 and TRBJ2-1; 10 bases agree with TRBD1. CDR1 is SGHRS, CDR2 YFSETQ, per germline. This CDR3 has 17 residues. With V trimmed by 0 bases and J by 1 base, 4 bases remained unmatched. CDR3 sequence reads: CASSLARQGASYNEQFF. The CDR3 region has the DNA TGCGCCAGCAGCTTGGCCCGACAGGGGGCGTCCTACAATGAGCAGTTCTTC.

V is TRBV7-8 and J is TRBJ2-2, with 9 positions matching TRBD1. V dropped 5 bases and J dropped 7; count of bases not matched to a gene: 8. CDR1 is SGHVS, CDR2 FQNEAQ, per germline. The CDR3 loop spans 15 amino acids. The CDR3 coding sequence is TGTGCCAGCAGCCCGGGACAGGGTCCGTTCGGGGAGCTGTTTTTT. As protein: CASSPGQGPFGELFF.

The gene calls are TRBV7-8 and TRBJ2-7; 8 bases fit TRBD2. The V segment lost 5 bases and the J segment 0 bases; nucleotides outside the gene matches: 9. From germline, CDR1 is SGHVS and CDR2 FQNEAQ. The CDR3 has 16 amino acids. CDR3 loop: CASSSRGGASSYEQYF. The CDR3 DNA is TGTGCCAGCAGCAGCCGGGGGGGGGCGAGCTCCTACGAGCAGTACTTC.

V is TRBV27 and J is TRBJ1-2, with TRBD1 matching over 7 bases. Germline values: CDR1 MNHEY, CDR2 SMNVEV (reference sequence). CDR3 length: 15 amino acids. The junction had 5 bases not matched to a gene; V was cut back by 0 bases and J by 4 bases. CDR3 coding DNA: TGTGCCAGCAGTTTATCGACGGACAGGTTCTATGGCTACACCTTC. Translated: CASSLSTDRFYGYTF.

V is TRBV20-1 and J is TRBJ2-7, with 7 bases identical to TRBD1. Looked up from germline, CDR1 is DFQATT and CDR2 is SNEGSKA (reference sequence). V lost 7 bases and J lost 4; bases outside the gene matches: 4. This CDR3 comprises 11 residues. CDR3 nucleotide sequence: TGCAGTGTTTCCAGGGGGTACGAGCAGTACTTC. Amino acids: CSVSRGYEQYF.

The V and J genes are TRBV12-5 and TRBJ2-7; TRBD1 or TRBD2 may be the D gene (5 bases each). With 5 bases removed from V and 7 bases from J, the gap between germline ends came to 15 bases. The CDR3 is 13 amino acids. The germline V gene encodes CDR1 LGHNT and CDR2 FRNRAP. CDR3 DNA sequence: TGTGCTAGTGGTAGGGACCCGCGAGAGGAGCAGTACTTC. Protein: CASGRDPREEQYF.

This rearrangement joins TRBV5-1 to TRBJ1-3; D uncertain. The V end lost 0 bases, the J end lost 0 bases, and 10 bases lay between the germline ends. This CDR3 comprises 16 residues. From germline, CDR1 is SGHRS and CDR2 YFSETQ. The CDR3 bases are TGCGCCAGCAGCTTGGGAGGCCGGAGCTCTGGAAACACCATATATTTT. It specifies CASSLGGRSSGNTIYF.

The chain combines TRBV25-1 with TRBJ1-2; TRBD1 aligns across 8 bases. This CDR3 spans 15 amino acids. Germline V CDR1 and CDR2: MGHDK, SYGVNS. J gave up 6 bases and V 5 bases, and 11 bases lay outside the gene matches. CDR3 coding DNA: TGTGCCAGCAGTACTTGGACAGGGAAAGCTGATGGCTACACCTTC. It specifies CASSTWTGKADGYTF.

The chain links TRBV18 to TRBJ2-1, with TRBD1 matching over 10 bases. The CDR3 is 14 amino acids. With 2 bases clipped from V and 5 bases from J, the junction kept 0 bases outside the gene matches. Looked up from germline, CDR1 is KGHSH and CDR2 is LQKENI. The DNA for the CDR3 is TGTGCCAGCTCACCAGGGACAGGGGACAATGAGCAGTTCTTC. This gives the protein CASSPGTGDNEQFF.

This sequence joins TRBV5-1 and TRBJ2-1; no definite D call. V was pared by 5 bases and J by 0 bases, with 12 bases between. The CDR3 runs to 15 residues. Germline lookup yields CDR1 SGHRS and CDR2 YFSETQ. This CDR3 is CASRSSSNSYNEQFF. The CDR3 DNA reads as TGCGCCAGCAGATCCAGCTCAAACTCCTACAATGAGCAGTTCTTC.

The V gene is TRBV28, the J gene TRBJ2-7, with 7 bases identical to TRBD2. The V gene end was trimmed by 7 bases and the J gene end by 5 bases; junction bases not matched to a gene: 14. The CDR3 is made up of 15 amino acids. Germline CDR1 is MDHEN and CDR2 is SYDVKM. The DNA of the CDR3 is TGTGCCAGCAAGTCCCAAGGGAGGGGCCTTGACGAGCAGTACTTC. It codes for CASKSQGRGLDEQYF.

DNA for the CDR3: TGCGCCAGCAGCTTGAGTGGGGGGAATCAGCCCCAGCATTTT. This codes for CASSLSGGNQPQHF. The genes are TRBV5-1 and TRBJ1-5; possible D gene TRBD1, 5 bases. The V and J ends lost 1 base and 4 bases respectively, with 9 bases between them. This CDR3 region has 14 residues. The germline gives CDR1 SGHRS, CDR2 YFSETQ.